The present TCR beta chain was sequenced within a study of blood T cells in healthy people across ages. Each donor's blood draw was roughly 10 milliliters of peripheral blood. The CDR3 extends over 14 amino acids. The V end was cut by 6 bases, the J end by 6 bases, with 17 bases between. A sample-barcoded 5' primer and a J-beta primer mix were used in a second PCR of roughly 7 to 12 cycles. TCRdb used MiXCR to reprocess the 5' RACE reads, holding one entry per CDR3 protein. The profile shows roughly 1.5 million distinct CDR3 sequences, under 55% of them singletons. The chain is built from TRBV12-3 or TRBV12-4 and TRBJ1-1; D possibly corresponds to TRBD1 (5 bases). This receptor was obtained from a woman between 18 and 29 years old in good health. The sample taken for sequencing was blood. CDR3 protein: CASSPWGSGSEAFF. CDR3 nucleotide sequence: TGTGCCAGCAGCCCATGGGGGAGCGGGTCTGAAGCTTTCTTT.